Here is one T cell receptor beta chain with its context. Antigen unknown. This specimen belongs to a study of T cells after yellow fever vaccination. Study information: Where fractions had low cell numbers, libraries were prepared from them with the SMART-Seq v4 Ultra Low Input RNA kit. Study-wide results and limits: Shared CD4/CD8 clonotypes were a small share, likely from convergent recombination. After the booster, over 95% of CD4 and roughly nine tenths of CD8 primary-response clones were re-detected.

They built TCR cDNA with 5'RACE template switching, a step that put in a universal primer site and UMIs. TCRdb called the 5' RACE reads again in MiXCR, with one record for every CDR3 protein. The sample shows some 420,000 distinct CDR3 sequences, over 15% of them seen only once. Germline lookup yields CDR1 MNHNY and CDR2 SVGAGI (reference sequence). V shed 5 bases and J shed 4 bases, with 14 bases lying between them. The CDR3 is made up of 14 amino acids. The source is a man aged 18 to 35 who received the YFV17D yellow fever vaccine. The rearrangement joins TRBV6-6 to TRBJ1-1, with no clear D. The input for sequencing was PBMCs, taken before the yellow fever booster vaccination. The CDR3 sequence: CASSPPDRGTEAFF. CDR3 DNA: TGTGCCAGCAGTCCACCAGATCGGGGCACTGAAGCTTTCTTT.